This T cell receptor (beta chain) stems from a study of blood T cells in healthy people across ages. Notes on the study in general: In older individuals, TCR beta diversity per million T cells was lower, falling roughly linearly with age.

Then a second PCR, running about 7 to 11 cycles, was carried out with a sample-barcoded 5' primer and a J-beta primer mix. One entry per CDR3 protein, called by TCRdb with MiXCR from the 5' RACE reads. The sample contains approximately 780,000 distinct CDR3 sequences, 25% to 30% of which appear only once. In the case of this clonotype: The antigen is undetermined.

Each sample yielded at least 6 million isolated PBMCs. The total RNA that was extracted per sample amounted to at least 6 micrograms. The CDR3 loop spans 13 amino acids. Trimming took 5 bases from V and 7 from J; bases not matched to a gene: 5. The germline V gene encodes CDR1 SEHNR and CDR2 FQNEAQ (reference sequence). This sample was shared with a second study, whose subject was T cells of mothers and their children. That source reports: Mothers and children who were related shared slightly more overlap than unrelated pairs, but not significantly more.

Sequencing was performed on blood. The origin of this receptor is a boy younger than 18 in good health. J is TRBJ2-1 and V is TRBV7-9, with 7 bases matching TRBD2. The CDR3 loop is CASSGDYGNEQFF. The CDR3 region has the DNA TGTGCCAGCAGCGGGGACTATGGAAATGAGCAGTTCTTC.